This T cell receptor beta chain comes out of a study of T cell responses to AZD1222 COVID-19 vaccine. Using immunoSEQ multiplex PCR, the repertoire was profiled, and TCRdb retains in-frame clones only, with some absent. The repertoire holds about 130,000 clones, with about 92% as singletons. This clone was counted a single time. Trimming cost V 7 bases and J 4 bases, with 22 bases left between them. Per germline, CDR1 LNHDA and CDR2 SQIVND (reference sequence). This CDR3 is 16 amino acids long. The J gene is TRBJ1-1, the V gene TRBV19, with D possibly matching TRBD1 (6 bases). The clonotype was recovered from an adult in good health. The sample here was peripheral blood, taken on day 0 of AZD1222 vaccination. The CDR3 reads CASNPRGRRGGTEAFF. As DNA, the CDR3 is TGTGCCAGTAACCCCAGGGGCAGGCGGGGGGGCACTGAAGCTTTCTTT.